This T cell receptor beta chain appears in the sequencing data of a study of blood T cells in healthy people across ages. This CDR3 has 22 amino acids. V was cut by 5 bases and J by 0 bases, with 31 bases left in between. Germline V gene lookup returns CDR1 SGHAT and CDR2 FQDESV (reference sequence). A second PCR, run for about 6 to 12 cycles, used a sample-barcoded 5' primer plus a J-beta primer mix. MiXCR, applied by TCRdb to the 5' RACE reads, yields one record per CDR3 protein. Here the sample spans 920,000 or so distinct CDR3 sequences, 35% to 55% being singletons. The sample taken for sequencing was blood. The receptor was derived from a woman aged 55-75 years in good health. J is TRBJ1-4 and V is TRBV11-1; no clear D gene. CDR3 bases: TGTGCCAGCAGCATTAGTACCGCCTGGCTCTCCGGTGGCAGAGCAACTAATGAAAAACTGTTTTTT. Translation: CASSISTAWLSGGRATNEKLFF.